This section outlines one TCR beta chain sequence together with its context. Its antigen remains unknown. This sample is drawn from a study of T cell responses to AZD1222 COVID-19 vaccine. General study findings and limits: White British donors predominated, females outnumbered males, and clonal diversity was possibly underestimated. Among vaccine-associated CD4 TCRs, coverage spanned spike, with dominance at 160-218 and 743-854.

Some clones are missing from TCRdb's copy, which holds only in-frame ones; the method was immunoSEQ multiplex PCR. The sample lists approximately 88,000 clones; approximately 82% were seen once. The CDR3 length is 12 residues. In germline, CDR1 is SGHRS, CDR2 YFSETQ. With 2 bases removed from V and 8 bases from J, the gap between germline ends came to 7 bases. Sequencing was performed on peripheral blood, taken on day 0 of AZD1222 vaccination. V and J are TRBV5-1 and TRBJ2-2, with unresolved D. This receptor was identified in an adult in good health. In nucleotides, the CDR3 is TGCGCCAGCAGCTTTAACGGGGGGGAGCTGTTTTTT. Amino acids: CASSFNGGELFF. Based on the CDR3 plus reference TRBV5-1 and TRBJ2-2, the full variable domain is KAGVTQTPRYLIKTRGQQVTLSCSPISGHRSVSWYQQTPGQGLQFLFEYFSETQRNKGNFPGRFSGRQFSNSRSEMNVSTLELGDSALYLCASSFNGGELFFGEGSRLTVL.